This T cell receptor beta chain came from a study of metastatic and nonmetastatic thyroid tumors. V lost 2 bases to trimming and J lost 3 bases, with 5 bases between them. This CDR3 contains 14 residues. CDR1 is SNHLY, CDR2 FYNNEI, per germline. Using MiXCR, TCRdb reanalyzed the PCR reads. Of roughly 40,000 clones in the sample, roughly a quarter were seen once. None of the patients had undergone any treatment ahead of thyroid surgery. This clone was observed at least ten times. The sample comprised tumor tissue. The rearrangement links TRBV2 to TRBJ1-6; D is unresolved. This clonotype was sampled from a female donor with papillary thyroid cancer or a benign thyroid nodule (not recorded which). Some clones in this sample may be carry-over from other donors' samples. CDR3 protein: CASSENLYNSPLHF. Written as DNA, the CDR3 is TGTGCCAGCAGTGAAAACCTCTATAATTCACCCCTCCACTTT.